One sample yielded the 8 T cell receptor beta chains listed below, sequenced in a study of T-cell memory formation after mild COVID-19. TCRdb re-called the 5' RACE reads with MiXCR, one entry per CDR3 protein. The sample lists about half a million distinct CDR3 sequences, roughly 18% occurring once. Sequencing was performed on PBMCs or a T cell subset sorted from them (not recorded which). These receptors came from an adult woman who had mild COVID-19 (a few samples of this study predate the infection). Cell type and time point are not known.

The rearrangement uses TRBV18 and TRBJ1-1; TRBD1 aligns across 7 bases. Germline V gene data show CDR1 as KGHSH and CDR2 as LQKENI. The J segment lost 1 base and the V segment lost 6 bases, leaving 8 bases of the junction unmatched. The CDR3 sequence is 15 residues long. The CDR3: CASSGLTGANTEAFF. CDR3 nucleotides: TGTGCCAGCTCCGGGCTCACAGGGGCGAACACTGAAGCTTTCTTT.

This clonotype was observed a few times. The rearrangement uses TRBV5-1 and TRBJ2-7; TRBD1 matches 11 bases. After removal of 4 bases from V and 6 bases from J, the junction contained 6 bases not matched to a gene. The CDR3 extends over 14 amino acids. Germline-derived CDR1 and CDR2 are SGHRS and YFSETQ. The CDR3 DNA reads as TGCGCCAGCAGCGCAGGGACAGGGGGGCGCGAGCAGTACTTC. As protein: CASSAGTGGREQYF.

The V call is TRBV6-2 or TRBV6-3, the J call TRBJ2-7, with D perhaps given as TRBD1 or TRBD2 (5 bases each). CDR1 is MNHEY, CDR2 SVGEGT, per germline. Trimming left V 8 bases short and J 2 bases short, with 13 bases between. This CDR3 is 13 amino acids long. The CDR3 coding sequence is TGTGCCAGCTTCGGGGCCGCCGCCTACGAGCAGTACTTC. Protein sequence: CASFGAAAYEQYF.

At least ten counts were recorded for this clonotype. V is TRBV18 and J is TRBJ1-1, with D tentatively TRBD1 (6 bases). Between the trimmed V and J ends, which lost 4 bases and 1 base, there was a span of 10 bases. This CDR3 is built from 14 residues. Germline V gene lookup returns CDR1 KGHSH and CDR2 LQKENI. For the CDR3, the DNA is TGTGCCAGCTCACTGGACAGAAAGAACACTGAAGCTTTCTTT. Translated, it gives CASSLDRKNTEAFF.

There are a few counts of this clonotype. This chain joins TRBV11-3 and TRBJ2-3; TRBD1 agrees at 8 bases. The CDR3 spans 13 residues. CDR1 and CDR2 (germline): SGHNT, YENEEA. Unmatched junction bases numbered 5, after V lost 3 bases and J lost 9 bases. The DNA of the CDR3 is TGTGCCAGCAGCTTGGACAGGGAACGAACGCAGTATTTT. Its protein product is CASSLDRERTQYF.

V usage is TRBV7-9 and J usage is TRBJ2-3; tentatively, D is TRBD1 or TRBD2 (5 bases each). The V end lost 0 bases, the J end lost 1 base, and 14 bases lay between the germline ends. From germline, CDR1 is SEHNR and CDR2 FQNEAQ (reference sequence). There are 17 residues in the CDR3. CDR3 DNA: TGTGCCAGCAGCTTAGCGCGGGTAAAGGGACGCACAGATACGCAGTATTTT. This gives the protein CASSLARVKGRTDTQYF.

This clonotype was seen a handful of times. V usage is TRBV12-3 or TRBV12-4 and J usage is TRBJ1-1, with a tentative D call TRBD1 (6 bases). V was pared by 6 bases and J by 4 bases, with 15 bases between. This CDR3 has 14 amino acids. The CDR3 here is CASSPQAGATEAFF. The CDR3 nucleotides are TGTGCCAGCAGCCCACAAGCAGGGGCCACTGAAGCTTTCTTT.

At least ten counts were recorded for this clonotype. This chain links TRBV7-6 with TRBJ2-1; 8 bases map to TRBD2. Germline lookup yields CDR1 SGHVS and CDR2 FNYEAQ. V trimming: 5 bases; J trimming: 8 bases; junction bases outside the gene matches: 8. The CDR3 contains 14 residues. CDR3 loop: CASSIASGGDEQFF. In DNA, the CDR3 is TGTGCCAGCAGCATCGCGAGCGGGGGAGATGAGCAGTTCTTC.